Listed here are 11 T cell receptor beta chains from one sample, sequenced in a study of identical twins. TCRdb independently ran MiXCR on the 5' RACE reads; one entry per CDR3 protein. The repertoire includes 1.5 million to 2 million distinct CDR3 sequences, about 32% of them detected once, and over 0.25% sits in the top ten. Sample: cord blood. All receptors derive from a newborn girl in good health.

About this clonotype itself: The junction does not match germline at one end; this may be a read error. The gene calls are TRBV2 and TRBJ1-6, with a tentative D call TRBD1 (5 bases). The CDR3 has 14 residues. Germline CDR1 SNHLY, CDR2 FYNNEI. DNA of the CDR3: TGTGCCAGCGATAATGAGGGGAAGAGTTCACCCCCCCACTTT. It translates to CASDNEGKSSPPHF.

As to this clonotype: A much larger clone differs from this one at a single base, so this may be a read error. The rearrangement uses TRBV12-3 or TRBV12-4 and TRBJ2-3, with a weak D call TRBD1 (6 bases). V dropped 7 bases and J dropped 4 bases, with 12 bases sitting between them. The CDR3 spans 13 residues. The CDR3 here is CASTVGAADTQYF. Here the CDR3 DNA reads TGTGCCAGCACCGTGGGGGCTGCAGATACGCAGTATTTT.

J is TRBJ2-1 and V is TRBV20-1, with 7 bases that match TRBD2. CDR1 and CDR2 (germline): DFQATT, SNEGSKA (reference sequence). The CDR3 length is 15 residues. J lost 2 bases, V lost 5 bases, and 9 bases had no gene match. The CDR3 protein is CSAQTSHTTYNEQFF. The CDR3 coding sequence is TGCAGTGCTCAGACTAGCCATACCACCTACAATGAGCAGTTCTTC.

CDR3 nucleotides: TGTGCCATCAGTGCACCGGGACAGGGGACATACAATGAGCAGTACTTC. Translation: CAISAPGQGTYNEQYF. The V gene is TRBV10-3, the J gene TRBJ2-5; 10 bases map to TRBD1. V shed 4 bases and J 11 bases; nucleotides not matched to a gene: 16. Germline V gene sequence: CDR1 ENHRY, CDR2 SYGVKD. This CDR3 is 16 amino acids long.

This clonotype was found once. V and J are TRBV20-1 and TRBJ2-3, with 13 bases aligning to TRBD2. In germline, CDR1 is DFQATT, CDR2 SNEGSKA (reference sequence). This CDR3 region has 17 residues. Germline trimming cut 6 bases from V and 4 bases from J; bases unmatched to any gene: 13. The CDR3 reads CSAKMGRLAGGADTQYF. The CDR3 DNA reads as TGCAGTGCAAAGATGGGGAGACTAGCGGGAGGTGCAGATACGCAGTATTTT.

About this clonotype itself: One base away lies a much larger clone, so this may be a sequencing read error. This chain uses TRBV24-1 with TRBJ2-1; D is perhaps TRBD1 (5 bases). This CDR3 has 14 amino acids. Germline V gives CDR1 KGHDR, CDR2 SFDVKD. CDR3 sequence: CATSDTYRYNGQFF. The CDR3 region has the DNA TGTGCCACCAGTGATACCTACAGGTACAATGGGCAGTTCTTC.

V and J are TRBV3-1 and TRBJ2-1, with TRBD2 matching 9 bases. With V trimmed by 4 bases and J by 2 bases, 3 bases remained unmatched. Germline lookup yields CDR1 LGHDT and CDR2 YNNKEL (reference sequence). The CDR3 sequence is 15 residues long. CDR3 bases: TGTGCCAGCAGCCCTGAGCGGGAGGCCTACAATGAGCAGTTCTTC. This codes for CASSPEREAYNEQFF.

J is TRBJ2-3 and V is TRBV20-1; TRBD2 matches 10 bases. Germline lookup yields CDR1 DFQATT and CDR2 SNEGSKA (reference sequence). This CDR3 has 14 residues. The V and J ends lost 6 bases and 8 bases, in that order; junction bases with no gene match: 11. CDR3 DNA sequence: TGCAGTGCCCAAAGCGGGGGGGCAGGCGGTACGCAGTATTTT. This codes for CSAQSGGAGGTQYF.

The chain is built from TRBV7-2 and TRBJ2-3; 7 nucleotides agree with TRBD2. CDR3 length: 14 amino acids. Germline V gene lookup returns CDR1 SGHTA and CDR2 FQGNSA. V was pared by 0 bases and J by 6 bases, with 3 bases of the junction left unmatched. CDR3 in amino acids: CASSLAMGGDTQYF. As DNA, the CDR3 is TGTGCCAGCAGCTTAGCGATGGGAGGGGATACGCAGTATTTT.

This chain connects TRBV5-4 to TRBJ2-7; D remains ambiguous. V was clipped by 4 bases and J by 3 bases, with 8 bases between them. CDR1 is SGHNT, CDR2 YYREEE, per germline (reference sequence). The CDR3 has 12 residues. This chain's CDR3 is CASSPNFYEQYF. The CDR3 DNA is TGTGCCAGCAGCCCCAATTTCTACGAGCAGTACTTC.

To note about this clonotype: An end of the junction does not agree with germline; a read error may underlie this. The J gene is TRBJ2-7, the V gene TRBV4-2, with D perhaps TRBD2 (6 bases). Germline CDR1 and CDR2: LGHNA and YNFKEQ. The CDR3 consists of 15 residues. As DNA, the CDR3 is TGTGCCAGCGGCCAAATATCGGTAGCGGCGTACGAGCAGTACTTC. Its protein is CASGQISVAAYEQYF.